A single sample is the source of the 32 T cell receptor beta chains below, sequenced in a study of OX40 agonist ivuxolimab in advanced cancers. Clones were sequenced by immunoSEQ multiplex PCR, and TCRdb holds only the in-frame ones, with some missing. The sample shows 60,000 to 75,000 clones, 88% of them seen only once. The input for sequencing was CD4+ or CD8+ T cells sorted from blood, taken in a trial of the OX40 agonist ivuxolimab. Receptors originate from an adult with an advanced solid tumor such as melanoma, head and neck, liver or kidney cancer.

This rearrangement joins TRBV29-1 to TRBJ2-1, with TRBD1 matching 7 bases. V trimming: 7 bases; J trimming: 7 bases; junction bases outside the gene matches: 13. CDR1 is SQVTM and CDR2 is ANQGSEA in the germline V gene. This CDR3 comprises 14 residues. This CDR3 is CSAQPWTGRNEQFF. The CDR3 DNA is TGCAGCGCCCAGCCATGGACAGGCAGGAATGAGCAGTTCTTC.

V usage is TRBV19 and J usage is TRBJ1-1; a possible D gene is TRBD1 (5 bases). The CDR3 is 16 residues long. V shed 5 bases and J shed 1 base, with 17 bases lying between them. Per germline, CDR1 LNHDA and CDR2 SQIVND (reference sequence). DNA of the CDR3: TGTGCCAGTAGTCTCCCCAACAGGCGCCAGAACACTGAAGCTTTCTTT. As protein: CASSLPNRRQNTEAFF.

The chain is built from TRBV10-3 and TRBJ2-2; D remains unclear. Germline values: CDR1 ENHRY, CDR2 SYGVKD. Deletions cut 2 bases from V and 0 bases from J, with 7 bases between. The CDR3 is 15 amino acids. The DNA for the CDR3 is TGTGCCATCAGTGAGGCCGGGTCGAACACCGGGGAGCTGTTTTTT. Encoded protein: CAISEAGSNTGELFF.

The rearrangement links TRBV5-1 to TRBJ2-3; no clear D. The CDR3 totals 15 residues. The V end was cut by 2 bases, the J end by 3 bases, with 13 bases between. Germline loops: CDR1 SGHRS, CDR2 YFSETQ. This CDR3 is CASSLRQFGTDTQYF. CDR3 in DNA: TGCGCCAGCAGCTTACGGCAGTTCGGGACAGATACGCAGTATTTT. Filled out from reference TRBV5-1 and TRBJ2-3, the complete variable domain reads KAGVTQTPRYLIKTRGQQVTLSCSPISGHRSVSWYQQTPGQGLQFLFEYFSETQRNKGNFPGRFSGRQFSNSRSEMNVSTLELGDSALYLCASSLRQFGTDTQYFGPGTRLTVL.

CDR3 loop: CASRPTDATVNTEAFF. DNA of the CDR3: TGTGCCAGCAGGCCAACAGACGCGACAGTTAACACTGAAGCTTTCTTT. The chain joins TRBV2 to TRBJ1-1; D is perhaps TRBD1 (5 bases). The CDR3 runs 16 residues. Germline V gene sequence: CDR1 SNHLY, CDR2 FYNNEI. Trimming cost V 6 bases and J 2 bases, with 19 bases left between them.

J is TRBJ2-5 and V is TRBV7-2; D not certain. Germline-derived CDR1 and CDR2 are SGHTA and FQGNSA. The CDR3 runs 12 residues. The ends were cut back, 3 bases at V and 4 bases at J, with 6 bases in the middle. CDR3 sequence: CASSLSSETQYF. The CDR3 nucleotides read TGTGCCAGCAGCTTGAGTTCAGAGACCCAGTACTTC.

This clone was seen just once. In nucleotides, the CDR3 is TGTGCCAGCAGCGTCATGGTGGCAGAAGAAAATGAAAAACTGTTTTTT. It yields the protein CASSVMVAEENEKLFF. The chain has TRBV28 and TRBJ1-4; D is ambiguous. The CDR3 has 16 residues. Germline CDR1 MDHEN, CDR2 SYDVKM. Trimming left V 6 bases short and J 5 bases short, with 19 bases between.

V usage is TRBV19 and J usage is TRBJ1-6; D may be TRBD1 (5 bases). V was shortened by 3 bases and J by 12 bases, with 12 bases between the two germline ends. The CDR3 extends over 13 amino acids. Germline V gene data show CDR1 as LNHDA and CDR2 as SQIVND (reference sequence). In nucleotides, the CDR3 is TGTGCCAGTAGTATCGGGGACCCGGGACCCCTCCACTTT. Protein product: CASSIGDPGPLHF.

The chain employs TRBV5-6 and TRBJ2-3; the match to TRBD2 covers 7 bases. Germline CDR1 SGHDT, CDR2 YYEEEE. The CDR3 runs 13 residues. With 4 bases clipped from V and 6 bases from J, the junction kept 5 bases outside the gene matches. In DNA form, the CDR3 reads TGTGCCAGCAGCCTAGGGACTACCGATACGCAGTATTTT. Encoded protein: CASSLGTTDTQYF.

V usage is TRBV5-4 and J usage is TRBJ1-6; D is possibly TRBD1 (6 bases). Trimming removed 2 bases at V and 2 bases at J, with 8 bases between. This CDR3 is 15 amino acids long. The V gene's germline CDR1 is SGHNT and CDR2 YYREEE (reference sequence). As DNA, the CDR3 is TGTGCCAGCAGCTTACAGGGTCCCTATAATTCACCCCTCCACTTT. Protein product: CASSLQGPYNSPLHF.

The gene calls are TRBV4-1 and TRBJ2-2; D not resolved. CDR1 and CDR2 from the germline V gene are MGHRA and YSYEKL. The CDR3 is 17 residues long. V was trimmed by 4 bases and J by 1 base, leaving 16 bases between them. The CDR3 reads CASSPLVGPKNTGELFF. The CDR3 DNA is TGCGCCAGCAGCCCCTTGGTCGGTCCCAAGAACACCGGGGAGCTGTTTTTT.

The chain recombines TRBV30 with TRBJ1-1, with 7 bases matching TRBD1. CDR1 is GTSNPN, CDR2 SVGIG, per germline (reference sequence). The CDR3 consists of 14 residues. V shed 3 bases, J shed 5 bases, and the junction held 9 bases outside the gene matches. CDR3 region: CAWSVGQVRTEAFF. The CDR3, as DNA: TGTGCCTGGAGCGTAGGACAGGTCCGAACTGAAGCTTTCTTT.

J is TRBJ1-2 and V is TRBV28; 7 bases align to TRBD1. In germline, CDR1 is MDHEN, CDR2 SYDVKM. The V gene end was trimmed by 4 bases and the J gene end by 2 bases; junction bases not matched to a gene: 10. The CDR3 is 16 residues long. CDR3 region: CASSSGDSWGNYGYTF. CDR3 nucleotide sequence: TGTGCCAGCAGTTCAGGGGACAGCTGGGGCAACTATGGCTACACCTTC.

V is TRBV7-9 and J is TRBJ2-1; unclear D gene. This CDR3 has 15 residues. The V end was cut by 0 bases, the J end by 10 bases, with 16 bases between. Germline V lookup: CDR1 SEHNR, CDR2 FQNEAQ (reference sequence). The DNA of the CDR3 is TGTGCCAGCAGCTTAGCGCTTGGGTCTACAAGAGAGCAGTTCTTC. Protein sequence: CASSLALGSTREQFF.

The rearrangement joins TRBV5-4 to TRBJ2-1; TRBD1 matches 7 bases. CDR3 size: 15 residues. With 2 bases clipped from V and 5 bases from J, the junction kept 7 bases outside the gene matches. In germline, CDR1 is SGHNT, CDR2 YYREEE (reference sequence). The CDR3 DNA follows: TGTGCCAGCAGCTTACCGACCGGGACAGACAATGAGCAGTTCTTC. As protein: CASSLPTGTDNEQFF. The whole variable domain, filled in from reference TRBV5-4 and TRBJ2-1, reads ETGVTQSPTHLIKTRGQQVTLRCSSQSGHNTVSWYQQALGQGPQFIFQYYREEENGRGNFPPRFSGLQFPNYSSELNVNALELDDSALYLCASSLPTGTDNEQFFGPGTRLTVL.

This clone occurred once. CDR3 sequence (DNA): TGTGCCAGCAGTTCCCCCGCGGGAGTCGGTTCCTACGAGCAGTACTTC. The encoded protein is CASSSPAGVGSYEQYF. This chain uses TRBV6-5 with TRBJ2-7; TRBD2 matches at 7 bases. The V segment lost 4 bases and the J segment 1 base; nucleotides outside the gene matches: 10. Germline CDR1 is MNHEY and CDR2 is SVGAGI. This CDR3 region has 16 residues.

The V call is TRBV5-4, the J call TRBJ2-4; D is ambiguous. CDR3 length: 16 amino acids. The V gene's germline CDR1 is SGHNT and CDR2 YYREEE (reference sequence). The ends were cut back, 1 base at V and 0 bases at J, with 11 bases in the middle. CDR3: CASSLSTAGAKNIQYF. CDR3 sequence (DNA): TGTGCCAGCAGCTTGTCAACGGCCGGAGCCAAAAACATTCAGTACTTC.

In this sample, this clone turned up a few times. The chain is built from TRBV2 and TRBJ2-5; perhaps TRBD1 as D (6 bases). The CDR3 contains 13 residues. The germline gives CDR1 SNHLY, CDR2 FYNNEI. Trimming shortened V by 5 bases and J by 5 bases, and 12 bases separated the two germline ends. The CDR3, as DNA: TGTGCCAGCAGTAGACAGGTTGGGGAGACCCAGTACTTC. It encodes CASSRQVGETQYF.

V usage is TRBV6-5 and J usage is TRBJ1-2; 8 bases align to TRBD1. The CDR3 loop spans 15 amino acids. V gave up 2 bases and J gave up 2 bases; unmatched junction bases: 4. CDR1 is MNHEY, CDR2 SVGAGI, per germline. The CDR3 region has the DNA TGTGCCAGCAGTTACCTGGGACAGGCAAACTATGGCTACACCTTC. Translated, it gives CASSYLGQANYGYTF.

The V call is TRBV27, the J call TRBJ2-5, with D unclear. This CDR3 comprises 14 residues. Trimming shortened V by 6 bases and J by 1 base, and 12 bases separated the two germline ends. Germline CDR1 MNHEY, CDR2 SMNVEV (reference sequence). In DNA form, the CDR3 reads TGTGCCAGCAGCTCCCGGCGCCGCCAAGAGACCCAGTACTTC. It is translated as CASSSRRRQETQYF.

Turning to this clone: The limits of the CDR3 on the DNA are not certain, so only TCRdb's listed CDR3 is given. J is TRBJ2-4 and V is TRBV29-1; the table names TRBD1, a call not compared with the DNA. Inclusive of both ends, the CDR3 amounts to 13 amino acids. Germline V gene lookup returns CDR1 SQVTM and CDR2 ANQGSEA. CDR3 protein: CSALDKGKNIQYF.

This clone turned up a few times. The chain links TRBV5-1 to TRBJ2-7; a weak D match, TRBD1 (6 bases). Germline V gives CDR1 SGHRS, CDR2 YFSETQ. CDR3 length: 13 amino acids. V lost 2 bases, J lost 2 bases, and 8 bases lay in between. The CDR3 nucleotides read TGCGCCAGCAGCTTTGGGGGCCCCTACGAGCAGTACTTC. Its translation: CASSFGGPYEQYF.

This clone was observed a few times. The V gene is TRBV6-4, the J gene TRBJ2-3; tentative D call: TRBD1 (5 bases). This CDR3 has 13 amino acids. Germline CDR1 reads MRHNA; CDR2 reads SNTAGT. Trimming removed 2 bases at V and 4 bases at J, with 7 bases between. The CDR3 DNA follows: TGTGCCAGCAGTGACCGCAGGGCAGATACGCAGTATTTT. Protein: CASSDRRADTQYF.

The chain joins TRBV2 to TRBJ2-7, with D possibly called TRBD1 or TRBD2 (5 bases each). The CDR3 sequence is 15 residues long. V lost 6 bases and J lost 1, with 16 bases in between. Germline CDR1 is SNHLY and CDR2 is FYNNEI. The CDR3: CASRGRTFESYEQYF. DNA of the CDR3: TGTGCCAGCAGGGGACGGACGTTCGAGTCCTACGAGCAGTACTTC.

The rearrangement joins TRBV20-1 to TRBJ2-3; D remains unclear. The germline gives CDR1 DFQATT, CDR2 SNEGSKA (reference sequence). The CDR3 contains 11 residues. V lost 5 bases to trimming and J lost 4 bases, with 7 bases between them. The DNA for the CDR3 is TGCAGTGCTTCCAGGTCAGATACGCAGTATTTT. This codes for CSASRSDTQYF.

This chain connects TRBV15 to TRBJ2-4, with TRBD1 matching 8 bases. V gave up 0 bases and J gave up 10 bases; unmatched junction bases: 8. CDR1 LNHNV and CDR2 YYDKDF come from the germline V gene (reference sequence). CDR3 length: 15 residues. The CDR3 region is CATSREAATGAIQYF. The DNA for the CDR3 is TGTGCCACCAGCAGAGAAGCGGCGACAGGGGCTATTCAGTACTTC.

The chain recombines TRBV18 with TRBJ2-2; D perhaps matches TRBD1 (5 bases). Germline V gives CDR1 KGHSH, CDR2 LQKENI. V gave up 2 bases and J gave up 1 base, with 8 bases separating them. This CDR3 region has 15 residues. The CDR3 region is CASSPGQGNTGELFF. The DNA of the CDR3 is TGTGCCAGCTCACCAGGGCAGGGGAACACCGGGGAGCTGTTTTTT.

The CDR3 coding sequence is TGCGCCAGCAGGGAATTCAGGGAGGGCACTGAAGCTTTCTTT. The encoded protein is CASREFREGTEAFF. V and J are TRBV4-1 and TRBJ1-1; TRBD1 might be the D (5 bases). V was clipped by 6 bases and J by 4 bases, with 15 bases between them. The CDR3 contains 14 residues. Germline CDR1 and CDR2: MGHRA and YSYEKL.

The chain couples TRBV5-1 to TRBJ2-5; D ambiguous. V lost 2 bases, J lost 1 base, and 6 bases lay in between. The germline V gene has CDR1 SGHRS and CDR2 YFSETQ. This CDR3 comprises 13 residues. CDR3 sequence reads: CASSLGSQETQYF. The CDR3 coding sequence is TGCGCCAGCAGCTTAGGCAGCCAAGAGACCCAGTACTTC.

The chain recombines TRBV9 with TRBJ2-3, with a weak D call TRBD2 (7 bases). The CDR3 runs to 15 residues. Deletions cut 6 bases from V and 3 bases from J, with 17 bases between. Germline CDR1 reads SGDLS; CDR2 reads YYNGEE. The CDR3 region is CASNLGGAETDTQYF. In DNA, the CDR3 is TGTGCCAGCAACCTGGGGGGGGCCGAAACAGATACGCAGTATTTT. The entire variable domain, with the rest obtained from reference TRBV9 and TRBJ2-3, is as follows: DSGVTQTPKHLITATGQRVTLRCSPRSGDLSVYWYQQSLDQGLQFLIQYYNGEERAKGNILERFSAQQFPDLHSELNLSSLELGDSALYFCASNLGGAETDTQYFGPGTRLTVL.

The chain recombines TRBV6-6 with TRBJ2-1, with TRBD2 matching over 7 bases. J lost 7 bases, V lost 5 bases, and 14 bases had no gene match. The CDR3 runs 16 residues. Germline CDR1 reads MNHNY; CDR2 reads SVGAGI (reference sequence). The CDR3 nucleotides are TGTGCCAGCAGTACCCTGGGGGGGACCACTAGAAATGAGCAGTTCTTC. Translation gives CASSTLGGTTRNEQFF.

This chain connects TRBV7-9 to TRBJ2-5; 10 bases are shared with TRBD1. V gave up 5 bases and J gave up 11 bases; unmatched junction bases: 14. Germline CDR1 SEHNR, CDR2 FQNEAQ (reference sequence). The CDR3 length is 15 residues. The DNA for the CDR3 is TGTGCCAGCAGCCCAGGGGACAGGGGCTCTAAAGAGCAGTACTTC. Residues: CASSPGDRGSKEQYF.